This T cell receptor (beta chain) came from a study of shared clonotypes between healthy human individuals. General study points: In contrast to clonotypes shared by all four donors, non-shared clonotypes had lower generation probabilities.

As for this clone: Its specificity is not known.

The CDR3 sequence is 16 residues long. The J segment lost 5 bases and the V segment lost 4 bases, leaving 13 bases of the junction unmatched. The germline CDR1 and CDR2 sequences are SGHRS and YFSETQ. CD8 cells classed as naive were CD45RO-negative and positively selected for CCR7, excluding terminally differentiated effector memory CD45RA+ cells. Using immunoSEQ multiplex PCR, the repertoire was profiled, and TCRdb retains in-frame clones only, with some absent. The data hold about 2 million clones, with approximately 94% observed a single time. Sequencing was performed on naive CD8+ T cells sorted from blood. This clonotype originated in a man between 18 and 29 years old in good health. J is TRBJ1-1 and V is TRBV5-1, with 8 bases fitting TRBD1. The CDR3 protein is CASSTDLTGVITEAFF. DNA of the CDR3: TGCGCCAGCAGCACCGACTTGACAGGGGTGATTACTGAAGCTTTCTTT.